The clone carrying this T cell receptor (beta chain) was picked up many times. What it binds is unknown. This record comes from a study of T cells in Graves' hyperthyroidism and ophthalmopathy. Study-level findings and limits: The model forecast ophthalmopathy, anticipating it by a median around 6.9 months before onset. Most thyroid clonotypes expanded above 0.001 appeared in blood too.

Exclusion of a patient resulted from uncontrolled infection, other autoimmune disease, pregnancy or lactation. Diagnostic assessment was based on clinical symptoms, serum thyroxine and TRAb, thyroid ultrasound and orbital computed tomography. The CDR3 spans 13 residues. CDR1 is SEHNR and CDR2 is FQNEAQ in the germline V gene (reference sequence). V was trimmed by 3 bases and J by 4 bases, leaving 9 bases between them. RNA transcripts gave rise to amplified TCR beta CDR3 regions. The primer set for the first-round RT-PCR of the TCR CDR3 was HTBI. TCRdb fed the multiplex PCR reads into MiXCR, producing one record per CDR3 protein. Among 500,000 to 600,000 distinct CDR3 sequences listed, around 43% were seen once.

The sequenced sample was peripheral blood or thyroid tissue (not recorded which). V usage is TRBV7-9 and J usage is TRBJ1-1; the D is unclear. The receptor was derived from an adult woman with Graves' disease, either hyperthyroidism or ophthalmopathy (not recorded which). The CDR3 sequence: CASSFEEGTEAFF. In DNA form, the CDR3 reads TGTGCCAGCAGCTTCGAAGAGGGCACTGAAGCTTTCTTT.